This T cell receptor beta chain was identified during a study of blood T cell repertoires in COVID-19. The wider study: Samples came from the United States, Italy and Spain, spanning acute and convalescent COVID-19. The cDNA or gDNA used as material had been derived from T cells, B-cell-depleted T cells, or PBMCs.

Original processing notes: Quantification of nucleated cells was approximated via reference gene primer amplification. The assay was immunoSEQ multiplex PCR, and TCRdb's table has in-frame clones only and misses some. V, J and clone size reflect that table, while D and trimming were determined from the DNA. The table lists around 31,000 clones, roughly nine tenths of them singletons. The junction had 0 bases not matched to a gene; V was cut back by 5 bases and J by 5 bases. Germline V gene lookup returns CDR1 LGHDT and CDR2 YNNKEL (reference sequence). This CDR3 is built from 13 residues. This clonotype was obtained from a human donor with active COVID-19. The donor label of this sample is uncertain. The sequenced sample consisted of peripheral blood. The chain uses TRBV3-1 (or the pseudogene TRBV3-2) and TRBJ1-5; 10 bases align to TRBD1. CDR3 DNA sequence: TGTGCCAGCAGCGGGACAGGGGATCAGCCCCAGCATTTT. It encodes CASSGTGDQPQHF.